This TCR beta chain was captured in a study of blood T cell repertoires in COVID-19. Study information: The United States, Italy and Spain supplied acute and convalescent COVID-19 samples. Sample material is recorded as cDNA or gDNA derived from T cells, B-cell-depleted T cells, or PBMCs.

In the authors' methods: Amplification with reference gene primers provided the estimates of nucleated cell counts. Profiled with immunoSEQ multiplex PCR; TCRdb holds only in-frame clones, not every one. V and J calls and clone size are copied from that table; D and trimming were computed from the DNA. In the table there are 45,000 to 50,000 clones, 88% of which are singletons. This CDR3 contains 14 residues. The ends were cut back, 2 bases at V and 5 bases at J, with 12 bases in the middle. Germline CDR1 SGHTA, CDR2 FQGNSA. The rearrangement links TRBV7-2 to TRBJ2-5; no firm D call. Sequenced input: peripheral blood. This clonotype was sampled from a man in his fifties or sixties with active COVID-19. This CDR3 reads CASSLISNEETQYF. For the CDR3, the DNA is TGTGCCAGCAGCTTAATTAGCAATGAGGAGACCCAGTACTTC.